The 16 T cell receptor beta chains below were found in one sample sequenced in a study of regulatory T cells in long-lasting Graves disease. Library construction for TCR beta used iRepertoire HTBI primers and Arm-PCR of CDR3 regions. TCRdb re-called the multiplex PCR reads through MiXCR, storing one row per CDR3 protein. The repertoire holds roughly 500,000 distinct CDR3 sequences, with roughly 22% as singletons. Time point here: persistent/refractory GD, antithyroid drugs over 5 years with positive TRAb. Extracted RNA from PBMCs served as the source of the TCR library. The material was peripheral blood mononuclear cells (PBMCs), obtained when the disease was refractory, from a patient treated with antithyroid drugs. The receptors come from a female donor with Graves disease.

This clonotype was picked up a small number of times. This chain uses TRBV5-1 with TRBJ2-7; weak D call: TRBD2 (5 bases). Germline V lookup: CDR1 SGHRS, CDR2 YFSETQ. Trimming stripped 5 bases from V and 3 bases from J, with 18 bases between. The CDR3 is 15 amino acids. The CDR3 spells CASSHGRQNYYEQYF. CDR3 DNA sequence: TGCGCCAGCAGTCATGGGAGACAAAACTACTACGAGCAGTACTTC.

There are a few counts of this clonotype. The chain is built from TRBV27 and TRBJ2-5; D is perhaps TRBD1 (6 bases). The germline V and J ends were trimmed by 6 bases and 4 bases, with 21 bases remaining between them. The germline V gene has CDR1 MNHEY and CDR2 SMNVEV (reference sequence). This CDR3 has 16 residues. CDR3 coding DNA: TGTGCCAGCAGCCGTAGGTCAGAACAGGGACCAGAGACCCAGTACTTC. Amino acids: CASSRRSEQGPETQYF.

The J gene is TRBJ2-3, the V gene TRBV7-2; D is ambiguous. The germline V gene encodes CDR1 SGHTA and CDR2 FQGNSA. CDR3 length: 14 residues. V lost 2 bases and J 0 bases, leaving 6 bases between the germline ends. The CDR3: CASSLLGSTDTQYF. CDR3 nucleotides: TGTGCCAGCAGCTTACTCGGAAGCACAGATACGCAGTATTTT. Drawing the rest from reference TRBV7-2 and TRBJ2-3, the complete variable domain is GAGVSQSPSNKVTEKGKDVELRCDPISGHTALYWYRQSLGQGLEFLIYFQGNSAPDKSGLPSDRFSAERTGGSVSTLTIQRTQQEDSAVYLCASSLLGSTDTQYFGPGTRLTVL.

This clonotype appeared a few times. The CDR3 reads CSAREGGVTQYF. In nucleotides, the CDR3 is TGCAGTGCTAGAGAGGGCGGGGTGACCCAGTACTTC. The V call is TRBV20-1, the J call TRBJ2-5, with D tentatively TRBD2 (6 bases). Germline V lookup: CDR1 DFQATT, CDR2 SNEGSKA (reference sequence). The CDR3 totals 12 residues. V shed 0 bases and J shed 7 bases, with 9 bases lying between them.

This chain links TRBV20-1 with TRBJ2-7; D unresolved. Trimming stripped 6 bases from V and 2 bases from J, with 8 bases between. The CDR3 has 11 amino acids. CDR1 is DFQATT and CDR2 is SNEGSKA in the germline V gene (reference sequence). For the CDR3, the DNA is TGCAGTGCCGCTAAGGCCTACGAGCAGTACTTC. Its translation: CSAAKAYEQYF.

This clonotype showed up just a few times. The chain is built from TRBV7-2 and TRBJ1-2; a possible D gene is TRBD1 (5 bases). Germline lookup yields CDR1 SGHTA and CDR2 FQGNSA. The CDR3 is made up of 12 amino acids. V dropped 3 bases and J dropped 7 bases, with 9 bases sitting between them. The CDR3 bases are TGTGCCAGCAGCTTTCAGGGAATTGGCTACACCTTC. Its protein product is CASSFQGIGYTF.

This clonotype appeared many times. This sequence joins TRBV3-1 and TRBJ1-1; D gene unclear. This CDR3 contains 15 residues. V lost 1 base to trimming and J lost 0 bases, with 9 bases between them. Per germline, CDR1 LGHDT and CDR2 YNNKEL (reference sequence). CDR3 DNA sequence: TGTGCCAGCAGCCAAGGACCGAACATGAACACTGAAGCTTTCTTT. Its protein product is CASSQGPNMNTEAFF.

This clonotype was seen ten or more times. The chain uses TRBV4-3 and TRBJ2-5; possibly TRBD2 for D (6 bases). The CDR3 runs 15 residues. Trimming stripped 0 bases from V and 1 base from J, with 9 bases between. Germline V gene data show CDR1 as LGHNA and CDR2 as YSLEER. CDR3: CASSQEGTPQETQYF. Here the CDR3 DNA reads TGCGCCAGCAGCCAAGAAGGGACTCCCCAAGAGACCCAGTACTTC.

At least ten counts were recorded for this clonotype. The V call is TRBV11-3, the J call TRBJ2-7, with unresolved D. V was trimmed by 5 bases and J by 0 bases, leaving 8 bases between them. Per germline, CDR1 SGHNT and CDR2 YENEEA. This CDR3 contains 13 residues. The DNA of the CDR3 is TGTGCCAGCAGCATCGGCAACTCCTACGAGCAGTACTTC. This translates into CASSIGNSYEQYF.

This clonotype was counted a few times. The V gene is TRBV3-1, the J gene TRBJ2-7; D remains unclear. The CDR3 covers 12 residues. V lost 0 bases and J 4 bases, leaving 4 bases between the germline ends. Germline assignment: CDR1 LGHDT and CDR2 YNNKEL (reference sequence). In DNA, the CDR3 is TGTGCCAGCAGCCAAGATAATTACGAGCAGTACTTC. Translating it yields CASSQDNYEQYF.

Regarding this clonotype: A read error is possible here, since a much larger clone lies one base away. The rearrangement links TRBV20-1 to TRBJ1-4; D is unresolved. Germline CDR1 is DFQATT and CDR2 is SNEGSKA (reference sequence). The CDR3 extends over 14 amino acids. Here the CDR3 reads CSARSLTTSEKLFF. CDR3 DNA sequence: TGCAGTGCTAGATCCCTAACAACTAGTGAAAAACTGTTTTTT.

This clonotype was counted a few times. V gene TRBV28 combines with J gene TRBJ2-2; maybe TRBD1 (6 bases). This CDR3 has 19 amino acids. V lost 2 bases to trimming and J lost 2 bases, with 21 bases between them. Germline CDR1 MDHEN, CDR2 SYDVKM. The CDR3: CASSLDKVGTQGNTGELFF. The CDR3 region has the DNA TGTGCCAGCAGTTTAGATAAAGTCGGGACACAAGGCAACACCGGGGAGCTGTTTTTT.

This clonotype has more than one count but fewer than ten. J is TRBJ2-7 and V is TRBV7-2; TRBD2 aligns across 7 bases. In germline, CDR1 is SGHTA, CDR2 FQGNSA. This CDR3 region has 12 residues. V gave up 8 bases and J gave up 7 bases; unmatched junction bases: 8. This chain's CDR3 is CASWGGGREQYF. The CDR3 DNA follows: TGTGCCAGCTGGGGGGGGGGTAGGGAGCAGTACTTC. The full variable domain, its missing parts supplied by reference TRBV7-2 and TRBJ2-7, is GAGVSQSPSNKVTEKGKDVELRCDPISGHTALYWYRQSLGQGLEFLIYFQGNSAPDKSGLPSDRFSAERTGGSVSTLTIQRTQQEDSAVYLCASWGGGREQYFGPGTRLTVT.

There are a few counts of this clonotype. The J gene is TRBJ1-6, the V gene TRBV9; 7 bases are shared with TRBD1. CDR3 size: 15 residues. The germline CDR1 and CDR2 sequences are SGDLS and YYNGEE. J was trimmed by 7 bases and V by 0 bases; bases with no gene match: 4. The CDR3 DNA reads TGTGCCAGCAGCGTAGCCCAGGGGGGGAATTCACCCCTCCACTTT. Amino acids: CASSVAQGGNSPLHF.

This clonotype was counted ten times or more. The chain couples TRBV3-1 to TRBJ1-4, with a tentative D call TRBD1 (5 bases). The V gene's germline CDR1 is LGHDT and CDR2 YNNKEL (reference sequence). V was cut by 4 bases and J by 8 bases, with 14 bases left in between. The CDR3 extends over 14 amino acids. The CDR3, as DNA: TGTGCCAGCAGCCGGGACCCCGGAGGGGAAAAACTGTTTTTT. Its protein product is CASSRDPGGEKLFF.

The genes are TRBV6-1 and TRBJ1-5; possibly TRBD1 for D (5 bases). The germline gives CDR1 MNHNS, CDR2 SASEGT. Between the trimmed V and J ends, which lost 8 bases and 2 bases, there was a span of 25 bases. The CDR3 has 18 residues. CDR3 nucleotides: TGTGCCAGCCAATCAGACTTGCGGGGCGGGAGAGGCAATCAGCCCCAGCATTTT. It codes for CASQSDLRGGRGNQPQHF.